This entry lists 6 T cell receptor beta chains sequenced from one sample in a study of neurological immune-mediated disorders. TCRdb itself ran the 5' RACE reads through MiXCR, one entry per CDR3 protein. The table records roughly 60,000 distinct CDR3 sequences, roughly 3.3% of them present only once. The sequenced material came from PBMCs. These receptors were collected from a woman aged 30 to 39 with multiple sclerosis.

This clonotype was found many times. The J gene is TRBJ1-1, the V gene TRBV7-9; maybe TRBD1 (6 bases). Germline CDR1 is SEHNR and CDR2 is FQNEAQ (reference sequence). Trimming stripped 2 bases from V and 4 bases from J, with 17 bases between. The CDR3 loop spans 16 amino acids. The CDR3 region is CASSLWGAGKGTEAFF. The CDR3 nucleotides read TGTGCCAGCAGCTTATGGGGGGCAGGGAAGGGCACTGAAGCTTTCTTT. The whole variable domain, remainder taken from reference TRBV7-9 and TRBJ1-1, is DTGVSQNPRHKITKRGQNVTFRCDPISEHNRLYWYRQTLGQGPEFLTYFQNEAQLEKSRLLSDRFSAERPKGSFSTLEIQRTEQGDSAMYLCASSLWGAGKGTEAFFGQGTRLTVV.

This clonotype was seen only a few times. The J gene is TRBJ2-3, the V gene TRBV6-5; 8 bases fit TRBD2. Germline CDR1 and CDR2: MNHEY and SVGAGI. The length of the CDR3 is 15 residues. The V and J ends lost 6 bases and 8 bases, in that order; junction bases with no gene match: 13. CDR3 nucleotide sequence: TGTGCCAGCAGAGTCCTTAGCGGGAAAGCCGCTACGCAGTATTTT. Its translation is CASRVLSGKAATQYF.

The chain joins TRBV21-1 to TRBJ2-7; TRBD2 reflects the table's D call only, with no check against the DNA. TRBV21-1 is termed a pseudogene. This CDR3 has 15 amino acids. CDR3 amino acids: CASSKTGLVSYEQYF. For the CDR3, the DNA is TGTGCCAGCAGCAAAACGGGACTCGTCTCCTACGAGCAGTACTTC.

At least ten counts were recorded for this clonotype. The chain carries TRBV5-1 and TRBJ2-5; TRBD2 might be the D (5 bases). The CDR3 spans 14 residues. V lost 7 bases, J lost 4 bases, and 17 bases lay in between. CDR1 is SGHRS, CDR2 YFSETQ, per germline. The DNA for the CDR3 is TGCGCCAGCCTCTCTATGGAGGAGGCAGAGACCCAGTACTTC. As protein: CASLSMEEAETQYF.

This clonotype was recorded many times. The genes are TRBV5-1 and TRBJ1-1, with D possibly matching TRBD1 (6 bases). The CDR3 is 16 residues long. The V gene's germline CDR1 is SGHRS and CDR2 YFSETQ. Trimming pared 0 bases from V and 5 bases from J, leaving 17 bases between. The CDR3: CASSLGLKQGQTEAFF. In nucleotides, the CDR3 is TGCGCCAGCAGCTTGGGCCTTAAACAGGGTCAGACTGAAGCTTTCTTT.

This clonotype has a count of ten or more. CDR3 protein: CASSNLRGTDTQYF. The CDR3 nucleotides are TGTGCCAGCAGCAATCTCCGGGGCACAGATACGCAGTATTTT. The chain links TRBV5-8 to TRBJ2-3; D ambiguous. This CDR3 has 14 residues. Trimming left V 4 bases short and J 1 base short, with 10 bases between. Germline V gene sequence: CDR1 SGHTS, CDR2 YDEGEE.